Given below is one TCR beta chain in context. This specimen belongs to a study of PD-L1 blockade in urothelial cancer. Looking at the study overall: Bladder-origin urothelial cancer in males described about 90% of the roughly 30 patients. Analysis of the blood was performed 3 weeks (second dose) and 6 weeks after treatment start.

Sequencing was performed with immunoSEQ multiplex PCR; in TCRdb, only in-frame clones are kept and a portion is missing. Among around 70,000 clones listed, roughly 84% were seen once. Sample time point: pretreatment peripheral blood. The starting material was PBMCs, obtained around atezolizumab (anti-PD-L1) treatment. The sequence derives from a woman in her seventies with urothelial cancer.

CDR3 sequence (DNA): TGTGCCAGCAGCCCACCCGACAGGGTAAGGGGTTCTGGAAACACCATATATTTT. Encoded protein: CASSPPDRVRGSGNTIYF. The chain recombines TRBV7-9 with TRBJ1-3; 7 bases are shared with TRBD1. V was clipped by 5 bases and J by 1 base; unmatched bases: 14. The length of the CDR3 is 18 residues. Germline-derived CDR1 and CDR2 are SEHNR and FQNEAQ (reference sequence).